Listed here are 2 T cell receptor beta chains from one sample, sequenced in a study of blood T cells in healthy people across ages. The use of a sample-barcoded 5' primer and a J-beta primer mix characterized a second PCR of about 6 to 11 cycles. TCRdb ran MiXCR on the 5' RACE reads and lists one entry per CDR3 protein. This table holds more than 700,000 distinct CDR3 sequences, 35% to 50% found once. The sequencing input was blood. The receptors were gathered from a man aged 80 or over in good health.

This clonotype was seen ten or more times. The V call is TRBV18, the J call TRBJ2-3, with D unclear. Germline CDR1 is KGHSH and CDR2 is LQKENI. CDR3 length: 15 amino acids. The V gene lost 0 bases and the J gene lost 4 bases, with 11 bases spanning the gap. CDR3 amino acids: CASSPPQPGSDTQYF. In DNA, the CDR3 is TGTGCCAGCTCACCACCCCAGCCGGGCTCAGATACGCAGTATTTT.

This clonotype appeared a few times. This chain connects TRBV28 to TRBJ1-6, with TRBD1 matching 10 bases. Trimming cost V 6 bases and J 8 bases; bases outside gene matches: 4. Germline CDR1 reads MDHEN; CDR2 reads SYDVKM. The length of the CDR3 is 14 residues. The CDR3: CASRKGQGHSPLHF. The CDR3 DNA reads TGTGCCAGCAGAAAGGGACAGGGGCATTCACCCCTCCACTTT.